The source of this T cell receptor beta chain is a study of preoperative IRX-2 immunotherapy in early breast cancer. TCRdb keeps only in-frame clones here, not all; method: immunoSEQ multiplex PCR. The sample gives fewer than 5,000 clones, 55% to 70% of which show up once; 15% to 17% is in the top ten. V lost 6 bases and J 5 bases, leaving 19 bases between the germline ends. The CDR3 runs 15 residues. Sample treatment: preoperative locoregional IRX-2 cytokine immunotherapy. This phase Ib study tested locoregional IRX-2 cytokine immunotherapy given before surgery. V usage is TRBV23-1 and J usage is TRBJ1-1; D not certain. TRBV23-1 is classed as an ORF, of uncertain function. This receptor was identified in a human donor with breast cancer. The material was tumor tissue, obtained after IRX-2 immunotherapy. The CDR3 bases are TGCGCCAGCAGCTACAAACCGGGCTTAGGTACTGAAGCTTTCTTT. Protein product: CASSYKPGLGTEAFF.